This T cell receptor beta chain was documented in a study of blood T cell repertoires in COVID-19. Background on the study: The origin of the acute and convalescent COVID-19 samples was the United States, Italy and Spain. T cells, B-cell-depleted T cells, or PBMCs provided the cDNA or gDNA that served as material.

This clone was counted a single time. Germline V gene sequence: CDR1 LGHNA, CDR2 YSLEER. V lost 0 bases to trimming and J lost 8 bases, with 14 bases between them. The CDR3 runs to 16 residues. Per the study methods: Amplifying reference gene primers gave estimates of nucleated cell counts. Only in-frame clones appear in the TCRdb table, and some are missing; sequencing was by immunoSEQ multiplex PCR. D and trimming come from the DNA, and the V and J calls and clone size come from that table. The sample consists of 200,000 to 300,000 clones, 88% of them appearing once. The chain joins TRBV4-3 to TRBJ1-6, with D uncertain. Source material: peripheral blood. The clonotype originates from a woman aged 35 to 49 who had recovered from COVID-19. The CDR3 sequence is CASSQDAGGSYSPLHF. For the CDR3, the DNA is TGCGCCAGCAGCCAAGACGCGGGTGGGAGCTATTCACCCCTCCACTTT.